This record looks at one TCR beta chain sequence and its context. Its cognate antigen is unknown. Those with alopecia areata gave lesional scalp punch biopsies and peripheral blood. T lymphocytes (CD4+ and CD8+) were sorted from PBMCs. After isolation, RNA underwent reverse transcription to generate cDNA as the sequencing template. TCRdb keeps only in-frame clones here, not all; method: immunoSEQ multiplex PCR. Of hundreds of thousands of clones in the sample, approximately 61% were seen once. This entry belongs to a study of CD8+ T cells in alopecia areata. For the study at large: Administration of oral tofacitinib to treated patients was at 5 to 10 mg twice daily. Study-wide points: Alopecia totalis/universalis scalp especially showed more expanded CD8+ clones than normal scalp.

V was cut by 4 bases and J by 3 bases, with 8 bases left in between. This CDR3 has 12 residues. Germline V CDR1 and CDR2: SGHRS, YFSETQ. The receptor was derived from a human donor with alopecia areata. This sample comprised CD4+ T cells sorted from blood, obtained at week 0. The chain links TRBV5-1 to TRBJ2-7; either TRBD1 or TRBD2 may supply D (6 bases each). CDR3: CASSGGGYEQYF. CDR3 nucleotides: TGCGCCAGCAGCGGAGGGGGCTACGAGCAGTACTTC.